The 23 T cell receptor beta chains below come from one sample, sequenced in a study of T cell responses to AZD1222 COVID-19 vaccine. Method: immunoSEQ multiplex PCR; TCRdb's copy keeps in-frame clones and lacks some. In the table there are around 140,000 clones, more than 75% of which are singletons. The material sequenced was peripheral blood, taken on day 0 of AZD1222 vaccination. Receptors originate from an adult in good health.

In DNA, the CDR3 is TGTGCCAGCAGCTGGACGTGGACTAGCGGGGGGGCCGGAGAGACCCAGTACTTC. Translated, it gives CASSWTWTSGGAGETQYF. The gene calls are TRBV5-5 and TRBJ2-5; 15 bases are a match to TRBD2. The CDR3 consists of 18 residues. After removal of 3 bases from V and 4 bases from J, the junction contained 10 bases not matched to a gene. From germline, CDR1 is SGHKS and CDR2 YYEKEE (reference sequence).

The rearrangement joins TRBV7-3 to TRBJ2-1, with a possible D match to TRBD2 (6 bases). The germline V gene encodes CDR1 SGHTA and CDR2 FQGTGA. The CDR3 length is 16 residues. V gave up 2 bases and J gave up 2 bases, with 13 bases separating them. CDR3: CASSLVAGRTYNEQFF. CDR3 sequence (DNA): TGTGCCAGCAGCTTAGTTGCGGGACGAACCTACAATGAGCAGTTCTTC. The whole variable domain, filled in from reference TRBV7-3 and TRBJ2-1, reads GAGVSQTPSNKVTEKGKYVELRCDPISGHTALYWYRQSLGQGPEFLIYFQGTGAADDSGLPNDRFFAVRPEGSVSTLKIQRTERGDSAVYLCASSLVAGRTYNEQFFGPGTRLTVL.

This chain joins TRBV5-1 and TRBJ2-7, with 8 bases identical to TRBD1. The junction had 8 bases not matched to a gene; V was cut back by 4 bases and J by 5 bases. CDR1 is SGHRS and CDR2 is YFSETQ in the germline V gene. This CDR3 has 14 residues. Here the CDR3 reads CASSVDRGSHEQYF. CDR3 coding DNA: TGCGCCAGCAGCGTAGACAGGGGTTCCCACGAGCAGTACTTC.

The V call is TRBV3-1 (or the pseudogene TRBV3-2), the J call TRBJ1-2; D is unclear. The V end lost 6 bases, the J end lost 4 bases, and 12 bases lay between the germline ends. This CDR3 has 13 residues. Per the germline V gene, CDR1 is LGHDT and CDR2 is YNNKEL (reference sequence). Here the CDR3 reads CASRGGGSYGYTF. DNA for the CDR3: TGTGCCAGCAGGGGAGGAGGCAGCTATGGCTACACCTTC.

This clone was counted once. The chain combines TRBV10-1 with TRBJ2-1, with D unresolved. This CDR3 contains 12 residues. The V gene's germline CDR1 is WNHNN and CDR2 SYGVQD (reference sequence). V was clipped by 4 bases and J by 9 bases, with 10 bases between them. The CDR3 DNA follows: TGCGCCAGCAGTGTCCAGACTGGTGAGCAGTTCTTC. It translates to CASSVQTGEQFF.

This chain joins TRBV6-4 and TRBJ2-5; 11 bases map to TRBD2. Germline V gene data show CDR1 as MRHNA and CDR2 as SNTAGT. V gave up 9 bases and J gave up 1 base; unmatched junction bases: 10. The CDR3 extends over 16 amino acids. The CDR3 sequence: CARQGTGTSGQETQYF. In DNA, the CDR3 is TGTGCCAGACAGGGAACCGGGACTAGCGGCCAAGAGACCCAGTACTTC.

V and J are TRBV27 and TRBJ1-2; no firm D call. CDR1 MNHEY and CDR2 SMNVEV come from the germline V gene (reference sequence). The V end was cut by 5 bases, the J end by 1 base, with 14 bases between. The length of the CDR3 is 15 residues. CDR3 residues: CASSPSGVGNYGYTF. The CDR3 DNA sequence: TGTGCCAGCAGTCCCTCAGGAGTGGGTAACTATGGCTACACCTTC.

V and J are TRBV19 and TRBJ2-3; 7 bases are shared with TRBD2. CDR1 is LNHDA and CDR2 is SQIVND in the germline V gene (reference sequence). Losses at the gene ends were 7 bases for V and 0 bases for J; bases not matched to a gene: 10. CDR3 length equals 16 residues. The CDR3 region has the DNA TGTGCCAGTACTCAGGGCCTAGCGGCAAGCACAGATACGCAGTATTTT. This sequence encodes CASTQGLAASTDTQYF. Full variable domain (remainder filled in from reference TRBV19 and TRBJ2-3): DGGITQSPKYLFRKEGQNVTLSCEQNLNHDAMYWYRQDPGQGLRLIYYSQIVNDFQKGDIAEGYSVSREKKESFPLTVTSAQKNPTAFYLCASTQGLAASTDTQYFGPGTRLTVL.

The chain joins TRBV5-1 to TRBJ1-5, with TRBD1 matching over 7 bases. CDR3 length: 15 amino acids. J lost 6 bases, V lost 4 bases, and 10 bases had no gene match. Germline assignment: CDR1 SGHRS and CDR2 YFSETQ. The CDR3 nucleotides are TGCGCCAGCAGCCCCGGGACAGCATTCGGTCAGCCCCAGCATTTT. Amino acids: CASSPGTAFGQPQHF.

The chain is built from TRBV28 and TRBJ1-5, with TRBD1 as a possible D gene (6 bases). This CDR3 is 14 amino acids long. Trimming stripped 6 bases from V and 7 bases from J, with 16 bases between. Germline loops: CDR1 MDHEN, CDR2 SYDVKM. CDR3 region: CASSHDRQSQPQHF. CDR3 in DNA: TGTGCCAGCAGCCACGACAGGCAGTCACAGCCCCAGCATTTT.

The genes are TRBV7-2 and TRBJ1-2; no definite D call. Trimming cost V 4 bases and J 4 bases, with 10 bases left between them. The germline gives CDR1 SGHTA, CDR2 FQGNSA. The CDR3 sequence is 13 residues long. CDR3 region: CASSSYGFYGYTF. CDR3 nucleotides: TGTGCCAGCAGCTCCTACGGGTTCTATGGCTACACCTTC.

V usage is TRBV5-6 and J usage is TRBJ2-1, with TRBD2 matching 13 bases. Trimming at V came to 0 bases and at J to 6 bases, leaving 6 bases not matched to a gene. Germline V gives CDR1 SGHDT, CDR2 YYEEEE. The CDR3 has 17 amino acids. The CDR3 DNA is TGTGCCAGCAGCTTGGCCGGGGGACTAGCGGGGTTCAATGAGCAGTTCTTC. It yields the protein CASSLAGGLAGFNEQFF.

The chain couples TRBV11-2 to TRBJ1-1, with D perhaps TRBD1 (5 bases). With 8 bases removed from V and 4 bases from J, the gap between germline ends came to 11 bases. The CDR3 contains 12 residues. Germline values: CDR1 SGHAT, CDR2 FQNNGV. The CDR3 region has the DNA TGTGCCAGCGCCAGGGTGGGCACTGAAGCTTTCTTT. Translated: CASARVGTEAFF.

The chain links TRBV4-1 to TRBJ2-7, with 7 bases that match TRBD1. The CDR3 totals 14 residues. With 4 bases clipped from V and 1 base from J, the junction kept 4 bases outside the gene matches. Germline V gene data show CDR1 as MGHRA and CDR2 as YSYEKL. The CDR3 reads CASSPLGQSYEQYF. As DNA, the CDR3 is TGCGCCAGCAGCCCCCTGGGACAGTCCTACGAGCAGTACTTC.

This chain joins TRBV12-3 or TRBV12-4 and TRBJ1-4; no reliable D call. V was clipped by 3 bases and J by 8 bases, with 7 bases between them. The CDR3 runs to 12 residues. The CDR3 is CASSFLREKLFF. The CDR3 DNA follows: TGTGCCAGCAGTTTTTTGAGGGAAAAACTGTTTTTT.

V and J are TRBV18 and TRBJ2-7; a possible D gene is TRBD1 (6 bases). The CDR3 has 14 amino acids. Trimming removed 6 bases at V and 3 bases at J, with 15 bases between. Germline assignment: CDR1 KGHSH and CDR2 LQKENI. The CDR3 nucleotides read TGTGCCAGCTCCCTCACAGGGAAGGACTACGAGCAGTACTTC. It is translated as CASSLTGKDYEQYF.

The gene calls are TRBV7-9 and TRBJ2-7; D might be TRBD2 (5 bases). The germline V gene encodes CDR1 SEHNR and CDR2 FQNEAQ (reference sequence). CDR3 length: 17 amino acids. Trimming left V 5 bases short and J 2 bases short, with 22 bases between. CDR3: CASSPLSNGGQTYEQYF. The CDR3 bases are TGTGCCAGCAGCCCCCTCAGCAATGGCGGGCAGACCTACGAGCAGTACTTC.

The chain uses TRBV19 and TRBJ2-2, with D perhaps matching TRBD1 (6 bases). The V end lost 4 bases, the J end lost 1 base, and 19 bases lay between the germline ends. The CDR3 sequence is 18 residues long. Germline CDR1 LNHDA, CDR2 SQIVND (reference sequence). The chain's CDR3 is CASSTPALARGNTGELFF. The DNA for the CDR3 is TGTGCCAGTAGTACCCCCGCTCTGGCCAGGGGGAACACCGGGGAGCTGTTTTTT.

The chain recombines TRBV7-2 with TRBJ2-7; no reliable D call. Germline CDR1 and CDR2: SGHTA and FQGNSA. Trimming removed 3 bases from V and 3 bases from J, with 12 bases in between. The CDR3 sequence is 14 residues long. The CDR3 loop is CASSFGVGVYEQYF. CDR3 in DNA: TGTGCCAGCAGCTTTGGGGTTGGGGTCTACGAGCAGTACTTC.

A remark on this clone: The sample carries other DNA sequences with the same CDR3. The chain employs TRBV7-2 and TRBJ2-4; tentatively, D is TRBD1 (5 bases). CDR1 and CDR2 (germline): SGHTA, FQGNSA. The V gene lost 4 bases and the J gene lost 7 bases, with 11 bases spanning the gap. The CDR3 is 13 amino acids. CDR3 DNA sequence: TGTGCCAGCAGCTCACGGACACAGAACATTCAGTACTTC. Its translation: CASSSRTQNIQYF. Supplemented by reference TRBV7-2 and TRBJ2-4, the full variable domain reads GAGVSQSPSNKVTEKGKDVELRCDPISGHTALYWYRQSLGQGLEFLIYFQGNSAPDKSGLPSDRFSAERTGGSVSTLTIQRTQQEDSAVYLCASSSRTQNIQYFGAGTRLSVL.

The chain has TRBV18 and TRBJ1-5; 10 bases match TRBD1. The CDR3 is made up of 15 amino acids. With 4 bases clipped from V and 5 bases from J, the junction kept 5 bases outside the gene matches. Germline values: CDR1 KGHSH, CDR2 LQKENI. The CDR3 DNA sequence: TGTGCCAGCTCACTAGGGACAGGGGATTATCAGCCCCAGCATTTT. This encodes CASSLGTGDYQPQHF.

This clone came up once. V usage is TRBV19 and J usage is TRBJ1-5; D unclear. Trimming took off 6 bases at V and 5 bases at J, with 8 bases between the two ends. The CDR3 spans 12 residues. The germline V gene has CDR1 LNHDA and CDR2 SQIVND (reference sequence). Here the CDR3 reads CASRKTHQPQHF. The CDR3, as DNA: TGTGCCAGTAGGAAGACACATCAGCCCCAGCATTTT.

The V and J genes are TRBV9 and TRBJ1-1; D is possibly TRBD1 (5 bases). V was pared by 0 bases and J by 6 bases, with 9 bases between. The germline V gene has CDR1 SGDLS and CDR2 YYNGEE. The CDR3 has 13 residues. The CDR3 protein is CASSVADSAEAFF. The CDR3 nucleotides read TGTGCCAGCAGCGTAGCTGACAGCGCTGAAGCTTTCTTT.